This T cell receptor beta chain is drawn from a study of cytomegalovirus exposure and HLA in healthy donors. Germline CDR1 LGHNA, CDR2 YSLEER. The CDR3 covers 17 residues. V lost 2 bases and J lost 1, with 16 bases in between. Some clones are missing from TCRdb's copy, which holds only in-frame ones; the method was immunoSEQ multiplex PCR. The table lists roughly 220,000 clones, 65% to 85% of them singletons. Specimen: PBMCs. The sequence came from a woman between 25 and 40 years old in good health and CMV-seropositive. The chain links TRBV4-3 to TRBJ2-3; perhaps D is TRBD1 or TRBD2 (5 bases each). CDR3 DNA: TGCGCCAGCAGCCAAAACTCCGGCCGAGGGGGCACAGATACGCAGTATTTT. It translates to CASSQNSGRGGTDTQYF.